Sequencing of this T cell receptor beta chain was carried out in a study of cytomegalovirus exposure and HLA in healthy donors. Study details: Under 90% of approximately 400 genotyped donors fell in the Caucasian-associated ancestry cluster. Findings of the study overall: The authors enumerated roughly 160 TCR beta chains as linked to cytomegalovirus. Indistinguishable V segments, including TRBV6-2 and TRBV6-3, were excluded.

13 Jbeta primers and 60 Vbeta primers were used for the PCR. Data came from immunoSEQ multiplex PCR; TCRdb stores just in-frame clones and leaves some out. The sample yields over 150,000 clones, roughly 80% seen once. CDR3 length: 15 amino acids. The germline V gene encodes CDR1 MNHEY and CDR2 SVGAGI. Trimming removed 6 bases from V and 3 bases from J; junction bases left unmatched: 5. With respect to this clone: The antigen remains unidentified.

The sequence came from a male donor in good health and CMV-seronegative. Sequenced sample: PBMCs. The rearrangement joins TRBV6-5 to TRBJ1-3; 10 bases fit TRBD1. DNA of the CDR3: TGTGCCAGCAGCCGACAGGGGGCTGTTGGAAACACCATATATTTT. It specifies CASSRQGAVGNTIYF.